This T cell receptor (beta chain) was sequenced during a study of T cells after yellow fever vaccination. Study-wide results and caveats: By day 5 rather than day 15, the secondary response had peaked, though it was weaker. Post-booster reappearance was seen for most primary-vaccination clones (around 97% CD4, around 88% CD8).

Via MiXCR, TCRdb re-called the 5' RACE reads, giving one row per CDR3 protein. The data contain about 400,000 distinct CDR3 sequences, 6.2% of them singletons. Trimming took off 4 bases at V and 0 bases at J, with 12 bases between the two ends. The CDR3 spans 15 residues. This clonotype was seen ten or more times. No antigen is known for it. The chain links TRBV12-3 or TRBV12-4 to TRBJ1-2; D is possibly TRBD1 (5 bases). The clonotype originates from a man younger than 40 who received the YFV17D yellow fever vaccine. Sample: PBMCs, taken 5 days after the yellow fever booster vaccination. CDR3: CASSSLPTANYGYTF. The CDR3 bases are TGTGCCAGCAGTTCGCTCCCGACAGCTAACTATGGCTACACCTTC.